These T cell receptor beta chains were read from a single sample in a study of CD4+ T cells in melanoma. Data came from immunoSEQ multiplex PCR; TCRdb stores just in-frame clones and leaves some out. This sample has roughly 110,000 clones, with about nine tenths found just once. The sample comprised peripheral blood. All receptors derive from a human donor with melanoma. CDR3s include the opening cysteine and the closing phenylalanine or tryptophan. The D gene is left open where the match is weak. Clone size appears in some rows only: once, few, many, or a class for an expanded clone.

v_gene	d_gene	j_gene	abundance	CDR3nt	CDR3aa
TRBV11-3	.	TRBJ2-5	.	TGTGCCAGCAGCACCCGAGGGGAGACCCAGTACTTC	CASSTRGETQYF
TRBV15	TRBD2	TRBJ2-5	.	TGTGCCATCCCACAGGCTAGCGGACAAGAGACCCAGTACTTC	CAIPQASGQETQYF
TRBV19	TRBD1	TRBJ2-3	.	TGTGCCAGTAGTGGTCCTAGGACAGGGGAACTGGATACGCAGTATTTT	CASSGPRTGELDTQYF
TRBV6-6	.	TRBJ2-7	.	TGTGCCAGCAGGGAGGGCGAGCAGTACTTC	CASREGEQYF
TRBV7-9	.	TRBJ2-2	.	TGTGCCAGCAGCCCCAGGGAGGGGGGAACCGGGGAGCTGTTTTTT	CASSPREGGTGELFF
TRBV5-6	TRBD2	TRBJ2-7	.	TGTGCCAGCAGCAACAGCGGGGGCTCCTACGAGCAGTACTTC	CASSNSGGSYEQYF
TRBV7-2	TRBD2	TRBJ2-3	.	TGTGCCAGCAGCTTAGCCCTAGCGGGACCCTTCCCCGTTAGCACAGATACGCAGTATTTT	CASSLALAGPFPVSTDTQYF
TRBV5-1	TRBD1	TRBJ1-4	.	TGCGCCAGCCGCATGACCGGGACAGTTAATGAAAAACTGTTTTTT	CASRMTGTVNEKLFF
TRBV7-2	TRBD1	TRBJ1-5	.	TGTGCCAGCAGTTACGTGGGGGGGACAGGGGTGCAGCCCCAGCATTTT	CASSYVGGTGVQPQHF
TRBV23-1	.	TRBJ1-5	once	TGCGCCAGCAGTCAACGGATTGGAGGTCAGCCCCAGCATTTT	CASSQRIGGQPQHF
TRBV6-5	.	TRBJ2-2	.	TGTGCCAGCAGCCGCGGCCCCGGGGAGCTGTTTTTT	CASSRGPGELFF
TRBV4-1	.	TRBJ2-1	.	TGCGCCAGCAGCCAAAGGACTACTGTTAGCGATGAGCAGTTCTTC	CASSQRTTVSDEQFF
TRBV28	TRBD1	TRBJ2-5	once	TGTGCCAGCAGCGCCGGGACAGGGGGGGAGACCCAGTACTTC	CASSAGTGGETQYF
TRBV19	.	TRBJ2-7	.	TGTGCCAGTAGTATCGCTTCCCCGGCCGGCTGGCTCTACGAGCAGTACTTC	CASSIASPAGWLYEQYF
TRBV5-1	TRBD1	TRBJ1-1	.	TGCGCCAGCAGCTACTCGGGACAGGGACTAGAAGCTTTCTTT	CASSYSGQGLEAFF
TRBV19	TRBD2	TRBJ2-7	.	TGTGCCAGTAGCCCTCTTACTAGCGGGTCCTCCTACGAGCAGTACTTC	CASSPLTSGSSYEQYF